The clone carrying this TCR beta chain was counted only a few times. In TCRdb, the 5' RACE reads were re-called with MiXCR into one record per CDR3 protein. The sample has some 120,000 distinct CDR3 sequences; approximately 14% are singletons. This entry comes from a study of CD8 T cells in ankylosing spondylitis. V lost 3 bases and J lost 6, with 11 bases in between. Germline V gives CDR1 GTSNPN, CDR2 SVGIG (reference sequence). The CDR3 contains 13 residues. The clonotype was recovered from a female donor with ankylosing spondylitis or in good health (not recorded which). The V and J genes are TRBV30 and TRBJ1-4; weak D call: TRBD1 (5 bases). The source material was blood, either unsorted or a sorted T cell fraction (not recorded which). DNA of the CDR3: TGTGCCTGGAGCCCGCGGGGGTATGAAAAACTGTTTTTT. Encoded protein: CAWSPRGYEKLFF.